Listed below are T cell receptor beta chains from one sample, sequenced in a study of blood T cell repertoires in COVID-19. TCRdb's copy holds only in-frame clones and misses some; the assay was immunoSEQ multiplex PCR. Seen here are about 40,000 clones, 70% to 90% observed once, and the top ten hold more than 15%. The sample comprised peripheral blood. The receptors originated from a man aged 50 to 59 in a cohort sampled during active COVID-19. CDR3s include the opening cysteine and the closing phenylalanine or tryptophan. A D gene is named only where the DNA matches it firmly. Rows give clone size only sometimes, using once, few, many, or a class for an expanded clone.

d_gene	abundance	v_gene	j_gene	CDR3nt	CDR3aa
NA	NA	TRBV6-5	TRBJ1-1	TGTGCCAGCAGTTACTCCCTCGGAGTTGCTGAAGCTTTCTTT	CASSYSLGVAEAFF
NA	NA	TRBV11-3	TRBJ2-2	TGTGCCAGCAAGAGGAGGGACACCGGGGAGCTGTTTTTT	CASKRRDTGELFF
TRBD2	NA	TRBV3-1/TRBV3-2	TRBJ2-7	TGTGCCAGCAGCCAAGATCGGCGGGGGGGCCTGCACGAGCAGTACTTC	CASSQDRRGGLHEQYF
TRBD2	NA	TRBV3-1/TRBV3-2	TRBJ2-2	TGTGCCAGCAGCCAAAGACTAGCGGGAGGGATCGGGGAGCTGTTTTTT	CASSQRLAGGIGELFF
TRBD1	NA	TRBV9	TRBJ2-2	TGTGCCAGCAGCGGAGGGGACAGCTACACCGGGGAGCTGTTTTTT	CASSGGDSYTGELFF
TRBD1	NA	TRBV5-1	TRBJ2-1	TGCGCCAGCAGCTACCGGACAGGTTCTAATGAGCAGTTCTTC	CASSYRTGSNEQFF
TRBD1	NA	TRBV2	TRBJ1-2	TGTGCCAGCAGTCCCAACAGGGGAAACTATGGCTACACCTTC	CASSPNRGNYGYTF
NA	NA	TRBV30	TRBJ2-3	TGTGCCTGGAGTGTAGGAACAGGGTCCGCAGATACGCAGTATTTT	CAWSVGTGSADTQYF
NA	NA	TRBV28	TRBJ1-1	TGTGCCAGCACTTACCCGTCCAGGGTATCCGCTGAAGCTTTCTTT	CASTYPSRVSAEAFF
NA	NA	TRBV18	TRBJ2-2	TGTGCCAGCTCACCAAATTCAGATTGGACCGGGGAGCTGTTTTTT	CASSPNSDWTGELFF
NA	NA	TRBV27	TRBJ1-1	TGTGCCAGCAGTTTAGGATACAGGAACACTGAAGCTTTCTTT	CASSLGYRNTEAFF
NA	medium-sized	TRBV3-1/TRBV3-2	TRBJ1-3	TGTGCCAGCAGCCAAGATCGAGAGGAAACCTTTTTCTCTGGAAACACCATATATTTT	CASSQDREETFFSGNTIYF
TRBD1	NA	TRBV19	TRBJ2-1	TGTGCCAGTAGTAAGGGACAGGGGGCTTACAATGAGCAGTTCTTC	CASSKGQGAYNEQFF
TRBD1	NA	TRBV5-6	TRBJ2-2	TGTGCCAGCAGCCGTGACAGGGGGAACACCGGGGAGCTGTTTTTT	CASSRDRGNTGELFF
TRBD2	NA	TRBV5-6	TRBJ2-2	TGTGCCAGCAGCTTGGGACTAGCAGGCACCGGGGAGCTGTTTTTT	CASSLGLAGTGELFF
TRBD1	NA	TRBV3-1/TRBV3-2	TRBJ2-1	TGTGCCAGCAGCCTCAGACAGGGCAATGAGCAGTTCTTC	CASSLRQGNEQFF
NA	NA	TRBV2	TRBJ2-3	TGTGCCAGCAGCGGGGCGGGACCGCTTTTAAGGACGCAGTATTTT	CASSGAGPLLRTQYF
TRBD2	NA	TRBV6-6	TRBJ2-3	TGTGCCAGCAGTCTGACTAGCGGTTCTCCTAGCACAGATACGCAGTATTTT	CASSLTSGSPSTDTQYF
NA	few	TRBV7-9	TRBJ2-7	TGTGCCAGCAGCTTAGTAGACAGGACCTACGAGCAGTACTTC	CASSLVDRTYEQYF
NA	NA	TRBV29-1	TRBJ1-5	TGCAGCGTGGAGGACAGCCCCAATCAGCCCCAGCATTTT	CSVEDSPNQPQHF
NA	NA	TRBV14	TRBJ1-3	TGTGCCAGCAGCCAAGAGGGGGGATTCAGAAACACCATATATTTT	CASSQEGGFRNTIYF
NA	NA	TRBV7-2	TRBJ2-3	TGTGCCAGCAGCCCCCAGGGGGTAGCGGTTTTTAGCACAGATACGCAGTATTTT	CASSPQGVAVFSTDTQYF
TRBD1	NA	TRBV27	TRBJ2-1	TGTGCCAGCGGAGACAGGGGACCATACAATGAGCAGTTCTTC	CASGDRGPYNEQFF
TRBD2	NA	TRBV5-4	TRBJ2-1	TGTGCCAGCAGCTTGGTTGGGGGAGGGCCCGAGCAGTTCTTC	CASSLVGGGPEQFF
TRBD2	NA	TRBV4-3	TRBJ2-3	TGCGCCAGCAGCCAACGTGGGACTAGCGGGGGGGATACGCAGTATTTT	CASSQRGTSGGDTQYF
NA	NA	TRBV6-2/TRBV6-3	TRBJ2-3	TGTGCCAGCAGTTTTCAGTACCGACAAGATACGCAGTATTTT	CASSFQYRQDTQYF
NA	NA	TRBV7-9	TRBJ1-1	TGTGCCAGCAGCCCGCGGGACTACGACACTGAAGCTTTCTTT	CASSPRDYDTEAFF
TRBD1	NA	TRBV14	TRBJ2-7	TGTGCCAGCAGCCGCGCGACAGGGGGCTACGAGCAGTACTTC	CASSRATGGYEQYF
NA	NA	TRBV30	TRBJ2-2	TGTGCCTGGAGTGTACTATCTCGGACCGGGGAGCTGTTTTTT	CAWSVLSRTGELFF
NA	NA	TRBV24-1	TRBJ1-1	TGTGCCACCAGTGAAGGGTGGGGGCTCGAGTCGCGAGCTTTCTTT	CATSEGWGLESRAFF
NA	NA	TRBV6-2/TRBV6-3	TRBJ2-5	TGTGCCAGCAGTTGGCAGGGTGCATTAGAGACCCAGTACTTC	CASSWQGALETQYF
TRBD1	NA	TRBV7-8	TRBJ1-1	TGTGCCAGCAGCTTACCACAGGGGGGTCGCGCAGCTTTCTTT	CASSLPQGGRAAFF
TRBD2	NA	TRBV4-3	TRBJ2-7	TGCGCCAGCAGCCAACTAGCGGGGGACACCTACGAGCAGTACTTC	CASSQLAGDTYEQYF
NA	few	TRBV6-2/TRBV6-3	TRBJ2-3	TGTGCCAGCAGTTCCGTGCAAGAGAAAGATACGCAGTATTTT	CASSSVQEKDTQYF
TRBD2	NA	TRBV13	TRBJ2-7	TGTGCCAGCAGCCTAACTAGCGGGGGATCTCACTCCTACGAGCAGTACTTC	CASSLTSGGSHSYEQYF
TRBD1	NA	TRBV5-4	TRBJ2-3	TGTGCCAGCAGTAAGGACAGGGATGGTACGCAGTATTTT	CASSKDRDGTQYF
TRBD2	once	TRBV7-3	TRBJ2-3	TGTGCCAGCAGCCCTAGCGGGGGCGGGGGATGGACGCAGTATTTT	CASSPSGGGGWTQYF
TRBD2	NA	TRBV7-8	TRBJ2-7	TGTGCCAGCAGCTCCGAGCGGGGGGGCTCCTACGAGCAGTACTTC	CASSSERGGSYEQYF
NA	NA	TRBV9	TRBJ1-5	TGTGCCAGCAGCCTTGAAACAGGGCTTGGGCAGCCCCAGCATTTT	CASSLETGLGQPQHF
NA	NA	TRBV20-1	TRBJ1-1	TGCAGTGCTAGTGTTGGGAGGGGATTTTATCCGAACACTGAAGCTTTCTTT	CSASVGRGFYPNTEAFF
NA	NA	TRBV5-1	TRBJ1-4	TGCGCCAGCAGCACCTCGGCAGGGGTATATGAAAAACTGTTTTTT	CASSTSAGVYEKLFF
TRBD1	NA	TRBV4-1	TRBJ1-3	TGCGCCAGCAGCCGCGGGACAGGGGGCTCTGGAAACACCATATATTTT	CASSRGTGGSGNTIYF
NA	NA	TRBV11-3	TRBJ2-3	TGTGCCAGCAGCTTAGATTTCCGGGGGTGGGTCACAGATACGCAGTATTTT	CASSLDFRGWVTDTQYF
NA	NA	TRBV5-4	TRBJ1-1	TGTGCCATCTCAGGAGGGGCGGGCACTGAAGCTTTCTTT	CAISGGAGTEAFF
TRBD1	few	TRBV7-9	TRBJ2-2	TGTGCCAGCATCACCCAACCGGGGACAGGGGCCACGAACACCGGGGAGCTGTTTTTT	CASITQPGTGATNTGELFF
NA	NA	TRBV19	TRBJ1-4	TGTGCCAGTAGTATAGATCAGGCGGGGGAGAATGAAAAACTGTTTTTT	CASSIDQAGENEKLFF
NA	few	TRBV29-1	TRBJ1-2	TGCAGCGACCGCGGGGGTTCCGGAGACTATGGCTACACCTTC	CSDRGGSGDYGYTF
NA	NA	TRBV6-2/TRBV6-3	TRBJ1-4	TGTGCCAGCAGTTACTCGTACGGAGATACTAATGAAAAACTGTTTTTT	CASSYSYGDTNEKLFF
TRBD2	NA	TRBV7-8	TRBJ2-3	TGTGCCAGCAGCTTTAGCCTAGCGGGAAGCACAGATACGCAGTATTTT	CASSFSLAGSTDTQYF
TRBD2	NA	TRBV30	TRBJ2-1	TGTGCCTGGGGGGGACCGGGACTACCCAATGAGCAGTTCTTC	CAWGGPGLPNEQFF
TRBD2	NA	TRBV11-2	TRBJ2-1	TGTGCCAGCAGCCCCGGGACTAGCGGGAACAATGAGCAGTTCTTC	CASSPGTSGNNEQFF
NA	NA	TRBV19	TRBJ1-5	TGTGCCAGTAGTATAGGGGTGGACTGTTATTTT	CASSIGVDCYF
TRBD1	NA	TRBV2	TRBJ1-4	TGTGCCAGCAGATCGACAGGGGCGGTGGATGAAAAACTGTTTTTT	CASRSTGAVDEKLFF
NA	NA	TRBV11-2	TRBJ1-1	TGTGCCAGCAGCTTAGATCAGGGCATTAACACTGAAGCTTTCTTT	CASSLDQGINTEAFF
NA	NA	TRBV6-5	TRBJ1-1	TGTGCCAGCAGCATGGGTAGGGGGGGAGCTTTCTTT	CASSMGRGGAFF
TRBD1	NA	TRBV7-2	TRBJ1-4	TGTGCCAGCAGCTTTGGTGACAGGGTTAATGAAAAACTGTTTTTT	CASSFGDRVNEKLFF